This T cell receptor (beta chain) comes out of a study of vaccination effects on CD4 cells after COVID-19. Study in general: Post-vaccine draws lagged the second dose by a median of 72 days.

This clone was seen a few times. The antigen is unknown. Sequenced by immunoSEQ multiplex PCR; TCRdb stores in-frame clones only, minus some. The table shows some 50,000 clones, with around 70% occurring only once. Culture proceeded for more than nine days, and CD4+ T cells were then isolated. The person had PCR-confirmed SARS-CoV-2 infection between March and December 2020. The participants, recipients of two vaccine doses, got either BNT162b2 or mRNA-1273. The source of this sequence is a human donor who had a prior SARS-CoV-2 infection. This specimen was CD4+ T cells from PBMCs cultured without peptide, taken after COVID-19 vaccination.

The CDR3 spells CASSLDPYINSPLHF. In nucleotides, the CDR3 is TGTGCCAGCAGCTTAGACCCCTACATTAATTCACCCCTCCACTTT. The chain recombines TRBV7-9 with TRBJ1-6; no clear D gene. Germline V gene lookup returns CDR1 SEHNR and CDR2 FQNEAQ (reference sequence). Trimming left V 1 base short and J 6 bases short, with 10 bases between. The CDR3 has 15 residues. Filled out from reference TRBV7-9 and TRBJ1-6, the complete variable domain reads DTGVSQNPRHKITKRGQNVTFRCDPISEHNRLYWYRQTLGQGPEFLTYFQNEAQLEKSRLLSDRFSAERPKGSFSTLEIQRTEQGDSAMYLCASSLDPYINSPLHFGNGTRLTVT.